Shown below are 15 T cell receptor beta chains from a single sample sequenced in a study of CD8+ T cells in alopecia areata. RNA was isolated and reverse transcribed to cDNA, the sequencing template. TCRdb's copy holds only in-frame clones and misses some; the assay was immunoSEQ multiplex PCR. The sample lists roughly 120,000 clones; about 60% were seen once. The specimen sequenced was CD4+ T cells sorted from blood. These receptor sequences come from a human donor in good health.

This clone was counted only a few times. The chain recombines TRBV9 with TRBJ1-1, with 8 nucleotides matching TRBD1. The CDR3 runs to 14 residues. Germline V gene data show CDR1 as SGDLS and CDR2 as YYNGEE. V gave up 4 bases and J gave up 4 bases; unmatched junction bases: 6. The CDR3: CASSLHRGGTEAFF. CDR3 bases: TGTGCCAGCAGCTTGCACAGGGGGGGCACTGAAGCTTTCTTT.

The chain uses TRBV11-2 and TRBJ2-6, with D perhaps TRBD1 (5 bases). Trimming pared 1 base from V and 1 base from J, leaving 11 bases between. Germline V CDR1 and CDR2: SGHAT, FQNNGV. The CDR3 loop spans 17 amino acids. The CDR3 here is CASSLVGRVSGANVLTF. In nucleotides, the CDR3 is TGTGCCAGCAGCTTAGTGGGCAGGGTATCTGGGGCCAACGTCCTGACTTTC.

As regards this clone: Other DNA sequences in the sample encode the same CDR3. The chain combines TRBV5-1 with TRBJ1-2; D uncertain. This CDR3 contains 14 residues. The V end was cut by 0 bases, the J end by 0 bases, with 6 bases between. Per the germline V gene, CDR1 is SGHRS and CDR2 is YFSETQ. The CDR3 DNA is TGCGCCAGCAGCTTGGAACGGGCTAACTATGGCTACACCTTC. Protein: CASSLERANYGYTF.

The chain employs TRBV9 and TRBJ2-5, with unresolved D. The CDR3 has 12 amino acids. The V end lost 0 bases, the J end lost 3 bases, and 3 bases lay between the germline ends. The germline CDR1 and CDR2 sequences are SGDLS and YYNGEE. CDR3 loop: CASSVGEETQYF. CDR3 nucleotides: TGTGCCAGCAGCGTAGGGGAAGAGACCCAGTACTTC.

This chain connects TRBV7-9 to TRBJ1-6; D is unresolved. The V and J ends lost 4 bases and 7 bases respectively, with 14 bases between them. The germline V gene encodes CDR1 SEHNR and CDR2 FQNEAQ (reference sequence). The CDR3 has 15 amino acids. CDR3 nucleotide sequence: TGTGCCAGCAGCTACCGCGACGGCCAAAATTCACCCCTCCACTTT. Translating gives CASSYRDGQNSPLHF.

The chain joins TRBV30 to TRBJ1-6, with no clear D. In germline, CDR1 is GTSNPN, CDR2 SVGIG (reference sequence). The CDR3 contains 14 residues. V was shortened by 1 base and J by 6 bases, with 10 bases between the two germline ends. The CDR3 loop reads CAWSDTPLNSPLHF. The DNA for the CDR3 is TGTGCCTGGAGTGATACCCCCCTTAATTCACCCCTCCACTTT.

This clone has more than one count but fewer than ten. This rearrangement joins TRBV30 to TRBJ1-4; tentative D call: TRBD1 (5 bases). The CDR3 sequence is 14 residues long. From germline, CDR1 is GTSNPN and CDR2 SVGIG (reference sequence). Trimming took 4 bases from V and 7 from J, leaving 16 bases between them. CDR3 nucleotide sequence: TGTGCCTGGACCCGTGACAGAGCGTCTGAAAAACTGTTTTTT. It translates to CAWTRDRASEKLFF.

The chain employs TRBV5-6 and TRBJ2-2, with D maybe TRBD2 (6 bases). CDR3 length: 15 residues. V gave up 0 bases and J gave up 2 bases, with 8 bases separating them. Germline V gives CDR1 SGHDT, CDR2 YYEEEE. CDR3 DNA sequence: TGTGCCAGCAGCTTGGTGCGGGGAAACACCGGGGAGCTGTTTTTT. It specifies CASSLVRGNTGELFF.

The chain joins TRBV20-1 to TRBJ1-2, with D unresolved. V was clipped by 5 bases and J by 6 bases, with 7 bases between them. Germline values: CDR1 DFQATT, CDR2 SNEGSKA (reference sequence). The CDR3 covers 10 residues. CDR3 residues: CSAPGHGYTF. CDR3 DNA: TGCAGTGCTCCCGGCCATGGCTACACCTTC.

This chain links TRBV27 with TRBJ2-2; D is undetermined. The CDR3 is 14 residues long. Germline CDR1 reads MNHEY; CDR2 reads SMNVEV (reference sequence). The germline V and J ends were trimmed by 2 bases and 1 base, with 5 bases remaining between them. CDR3 region: CASSLHRNTGELFF. Written as DNA, the CDR3 is TGTGCCAGCAGTTTACACAGGAACACCGGGGAGCTGTTTTTT.

J is TRBJ1-6 and V is TRBV10-3, with D perhaps matching TRBD1 (5 bases). Trimming took 6 bases from V and 8 from J, leaving 17 bases between them. The CDR3 spans 15 residues. CDR1 and CDR2 (germline): ENHRY, SYGVKD. CDR3 amino acids: CAIRAGSRWDSPLHF. In DNA form, the CDR3 reads TGTGCCATCAGGGCAGGGTCCCGGTGGGATTCACCCCTCCACTTT.

This sequence joins TRBV25-1 and TRBJ2-7; 7 bases fit TRBD1. Germline V CDR1 and CDR2: MGHDK, SYGVNS. J was trimmed by 0 bases and V by 6 bases; bases with no gene match: 8. This CDR3 is 15 amino acids long. The CDR3: CASSRGTESSYEQYF. The CDR3 DNA is TGTGCCAGCAGCAGGGGGACCGAGAGCTCCTACGAGCAGTACTTC.

The chain has TRBV4-1 and TRBJ1-6; no reliable D call. V was clipped by 0 bases and J by 5 bases, with 14 bases between them. The CDR3 sequence is 17 residues long. Germline values: CDR1 MGHRA, CDR2 YSYEKL. The CDR3 reads CASSQEVRFSNNSPLHF. The CDR3 DNA is TGCGCCAGCAGCCAAGAAGTCAGGTTTAGTAATAATTCACCCCTCCACTTT.

V is TRBV15 and J is TRBJ2-5; D gene unclear. V was shortened by 1 base and J by 1 base, with 16 bases between the two germline ends. This CDR3 region has 17 residues. CDR1 is LNHNV and CDR2 is YYDKDF in the germline V gene (reference sequence). Written as DNA, the CDR3 is TGTGCCACCAGCAGAGTTATGACCGGTCGAAGCCAAGAGACCCAGTACTTC. Amino acids: CATSRVMTGRSQETQYF.

This sequence joins TRBV25-1 and TRBJ1-2; D ambiguous. The CDR3 has 12 amino acids. Germline CDR1 MGHDK, CDR2 SYGVNS. V gave up 4 bases and J gave up 8 bases, with 11 bases separating them. The CDR3 DNA follows: TGTGCCAGCAGTGTAACCGGGAGGGGCTACACCTTC. Translated: CASSVTGRGYTF.